The 11 T cell receptor beta chains below all came from one sample that was sequenced in a study of a mutant IDH1 vaccine in newly diagnosed glioma. The antigens these receptors bind are not known. Noted time point: week 11, during vaccination. Doses of 300 ug of mutant IDH1 20-mer peptide were given with topical imiquimod. Profiling relied on immunoSEQ multiplex PCR, and the TCRdb table lists in-frame clones only, not all of them. The sample records roughly 62,000 clones, approximately 89% being singletons. The input for sequencing was PBMCs, taken from a glioma patient whose treatment included an IDH1 peptide vaccine. These receptors were obtained from a man aged 40-55 years with glioma.

This chain joins TRBV30 and TRBJ1-2, with 10 bases that match TRBD1. Losses at the gene ends were 2 bases for V and 0 bases for J; bases not matched to a gene: 3. CDR3 size: 15 residues. CDR1 GTSNPN and CDR2 SVGIG come from the germline V gene (reference sequence). The CDR3 region has the DNA TGTGCCTGGAGTCCGGACAGGGGGTCTAACTATGGCTACACCTTC. Protein product: CAWSPDRGSNYGYTF.

The chain combines TRBV30 with TRBJ2-3, with D perhaps TRBD2 (7 bases). The CDR3 length is 17 residues. The germline V and J ends were trimmed by 0 bases and 2 bases, with 18 bases remaining between them. The V gene's germline CDR1 is GTSNPN and CDR2 SVGIG (reference sequence). DNA for the CDR3: TGTGCCTGGAGTGTACTTAGATGGGGGGGGCTCACAGATACGCAGTATTTT. Encoded protein: CAWSVLRWGGLTDTQYF.

The chain has TRBV2 and TRBJ2-5; 10 bases map to TRBD1. TRBJ2-7 explains the end of the DNA better; the J call may be wrong. This CDR3 has 16 amino acids. The germline V gene has CDR1 SNHLY and CDR2 FYNNEI. DNA of the CDR3: TGTGCCAGCAGTGGCGCCGGGACAGGGGATCTGTACGAGCAGTACTTC. Its protein is CASSGAGTGDLYEQYF.

The V gene is TRBV6-6, the J gene TRBJ2-7; 8 bases fit TRBD1. The CDR3 is 13 residues long. Germline CDR1 MNHNY, CDR2 SVGAGI (reference sequence). V gave up 5 bases and J gave up 4 bases; unmatched junction bases: 4. In nucleotides, the CDR3 is TGTGCCAGCAGTGGACAGGGCCCATACGAGCAGTACGTC. Amino acids: CASSGQGPYEQYV.

J is TRBJ1-3 and V is TRBV11-2; D is perhaps TRBD1 (5 bases). The V end was cut by 6 bases, the J end by 5 bases, with 17 bases between. The CDR3 is 15 amino acids. Per the germline V gene, CDR1 is SGHAT and CDR2 is FQNNGV. Written as DNA, the CDR3 is TGTGCCAGCAGATGGGGGACTCCGCTCAGAAACACCATATATTTT. This codes for CASRWGTPLRNTIYF.

This chain uses TRBV6-1 with TRBJ2-1, with D perhaps matching TRBD1 (5 bases). Trimming took off 4 bases at V and 5 bases at J, with 21 bases between the two ends. CDR1 is MNHNS and CDR2 is SASEGT in the germline V gene. This CDR3 is 17 amino acids long. The DNA of the CDR3 is TGTGCCAGCAGTGCCAGACTGGGCTCAAGGGGCCACAATGAGCAGTTCTTC. Encoded protein: CASSARLGSRGHNEQFF.

V and J are TRBV6-1 and TRBJ2-1, with no clear D. Germline CDR1 MNHNS, CDR2 SASEGT. Trimming shortened V by 4 bases and J by 7 bases, and 8 bases separated the two germline ends. This CDR3 has 12 residues. CDR3 protein: CASSAQKNEQFF. In DNA form, the CDR3 reads TGTGCCAGCAGTGCGCAGAAGAATGAGCAGTTCTTC.

The J gene is TRBJ1-2, the V gene TRBV5-5, with D possibly matching TRBD1 (6 bases). The CDR3 loop spans 15 amino acids. CDR1 and CDR2 from the germline V gene are SGHKS and YYEKEE (reference sequence). V was trimmed by 0 bases and J by 2 bases, leaving 11 bases between them. CDR3 in DNA: TGTGCCAGCAGCTTGGAGGGGGTTATAAACTATGGCTACACCTTC. Its translation: CASSLEGVINYGYTF.

The gene calls are TRBV25-1 and TRBJ2-1, with D perhaps matching TRBD1 or TRBD2 (5 bases each). Germline V gene lookup returns CDR1 MGHDK and CDR2 SYGVNS. The CDR3 contains 15 residues. Deletions cut 2 bases from V and 5 bases from J, with 13 bases between. The CDR3 sequence is CASSESRDGNNEQFF. CDR3 in DNA: TGTGCCAGCAGTGAAAGTCGGGACGGAAACAATGAGCAGTTCTTC.

The chain uses TRBV6-1 and TRBJ1-1; D not resolved. This CDR3 has 15 amino acids. Trimming took off 3 bases at V and 9 bases at J, with 20 bases between the two ends. Germline V lookup: CDR1 MNHNS, CDR2 SASEGT. DNA of the CDR3: TGTGCCAGCAGTGAGACCTCGGAGGGAATAAGTAAAGCTTTCTTT. Translated: CASSETSEGISKAFF.

The V and J genes are TRBV7-2 and TRBJ1-2; possibly TRBD1 for D (6 bases). V gave up 3 bases and J gave up 8 bases, with 13 bases separating them. This CDR3 is built from 13 residues. Looked up from germline, CDR1 is SGHTA and CDR2 is FQGNSA. In DNA form, the CDR3 reads TGTGCCAGCAGCTTCGCAGGGGCGTGGGGCTACACCTTC. Translated, it gives CASSFAGAWGYTF.